These 13 T cell receptor beta chains were sequenced from one sample in a study of CD8+ T cells in alopecia areata. cDNA prepared by RNA extraction and subsequent reverse transcription served as the template for sequencing. Clones were sequenced by immunoSEQ multiplex PCR, and TCRdb holds only the in-frame ones, with some missing. The sample includes roughly 3,000 clones, none of them occurring once. Sequenced material: lesional skin. Every receptor here comes from a C3H/HeJ mouse with alopecia areata. MHC haplotype of the mouse line: H2-k.

This clone was observed many times. These gene names are mouse names. The read halts 4 residues ahead of the CDR3 end, with the missing end drawn from the germline J gene. The V and J genes are TRBV14 and TRBJ2-5, with TRBD1 matching 7 bases. The CDR3 spans 13 residues. The V segment lost 5 bases and the J segment 3 bases; nucleotides outside the gene matches: 3. Germline lookup yields CDR1 SGHDT and CDR2 FRDEAV. The sequenced CDR3 bases are TGTGCCAGCAGGCCGGGACAGCAAGAC. Amino acid sequence: CASRPGQQD. The CDR3 in its entirety is CASRPGQQDTQYF.

This clone showed up just a few times. A far larger clone is one base from this, pointing to a likely read error. The genes are named according to mouse. The read terminates 4 residues before the CDR3 end, so the remaining end is supplied by the germline J gene. In the same sample, other DNA sequences code for this CDR3. The chain links TRBV4 to TRBJ1-2, with 7 bases lining up with TRBD1. The CDR3 length is 14 residues. J lost 0 bases, V lost 9 bases, and 7 bases had no gene match. Germline V gene lookup returns CDR1 LGHDT and CDR2 YNNKQL (reference sequence). This chain's CDR3 is CASSRDSANSDYTF. The CDR3 bases that were read are TGTGCCAGTAGTCGGGACAGTGCAAACTCC.

This clone was picked up many times. Gene names are the mouse ones. The read terminates 4 residues ahead of where the CDR3 ends, so the germline J gene completes it. The chain combines TRBV1 with TRBJ2-1, with 9 positions matching TRBD1. The length of the CDR3 is 15 residues. J was trimmed by 6 bases and V by 0 bases; bases with no gene match: 3. Germline V gives CDR1 NSQYPW, CDR2 LRSPGD (reference sequence). CDR3 in amino acids: CTCSADRGQGAEQFF. The sequenced part of the CDR3 DNA is TGCACCTGCAGTGCAGATCGGGGACAGGGTGCT.

The table lists this clone with many counts. The gene names here belong to mouse. CDR3 sequence reads: CASSEWGLGGLQNTLYF. Incomplete CDR3 DNA: TGTGCCAGCAGTGAGTGGGGACTGGGGGGACTTCAAAAC. This rearrangement joins TRBV13-1 to TRBJ2-4; TRBD2 agrees at 12 bases. The read terminates 4 residues ahead of where the CDR3 ends, so the germline J gene completes it. The V and J ends lost 2 bases and 2 bases, in that order; junction bases with no gene match: 6. Germline assignment: CDR1 NSHNY and CDR2 SYGAGN. The CDR3 covers 17 residues.

The table lists this clone with many counts. The gene names here belong to mouse. With the read ending 4 residues before the CDR3 end, the germline J gene is used to fill in that end. This sample includes further DNA sequences coding for the same CDR3. The chain has TRBV19 and TRBJ1-2, with a weak D call TRBD1 (6 bases). Germline V gene lookup returns CDR1 FNHDT and CDR2 SITEND (reference sequence). Trimming took off 4 bases at V and 0 bases at J, with 10 bases between the two ends. The CDR3 is 14 amino acids. The covered CDR3 bases are TGTGCCAGCAGTCGGGACACCGCAAACTCC. It yields the protein CASSRDTANS. The whole CDR3 protein reads CASSRDTANSDYTF.

This clone came up a few times. Any gene name here is a mouse gene name. CDR3 sequence: CASSADWGGLDTQYF. The part of the CDR3 DNA that was read is TGTGCCAGCAGTGCCGACTGGGGGGGCCTTGAC. The genes are TRBV19 and TRBJ2-5; 12 bases are a match to TRBD2. Read sequence stops 4 residues before the CDR3 end, and the germline J gene provides the missing end. CDR3 length: 15 residues. Germline V gene lookup returns CDR1 FNHDT and CDR2 SITEND (reference sequence).

This clone was recorded many times. TCRdb lists a protein that is different at residue 12 from the translated DNA; the protein given here uses the DNA translation. Gene names follow the mouse nomenclature. The read stops 3 residues short of the end of the CDR3; the missing end is completed from the germline J gene. The genes are TRBV13-3 and TRBJ1-6; perhaps TRBD1 as D (5 bases). TRBJ1-6 is reported as an ORF; its role is uncertain. CDR3 size: 15 residues. Trimming left V 3 bases short and J 1 base short, with 8 bases between. Germline assignment: CDR1 NNHDY and CDR2 SYVADS. The CDR3 bases that were read are TGTGCCAGCAGTGGGACAAAATCCTATAATTCGCCC. It specifies CASSGTKSYNSP. The whole CDR3 protein reads CASSGTKSYNSPLYF.

This clone occurred many times. The listed genes are named as in mouse. The CDR3 goes on 4 residues after the read ends, and that part is filled in from the germline J gene. This rearrangement joins TRBV29 to TRBJ1-2; D gene ambiguous. The CDR3 extends over 13 amino acids. Per the germline V gene, CDR1 is MSHET and CDR2 is SYDVDS. Trimming left V 4 bases short and J 0 bases short, with 6 bases between. CDR3 DNA (partial): TGTGCTAGCAGTTCAGGTGCAAACTCC. It codes for CASSSGANS. In full, the CDR3 reads CASSSGANSDYTF.

As for this clone: A far larger clone is only one base removed, so a read error is likely. The gene names here belong to mouse. The read terminates 4 residues ahead of where the CDR3 ends, so the germline J gene completes it. This chain joins TRBV19 and TRBJ1-4; D is possibly TRBD1 (5 bases). There are 13 residues in the CDR3. V lost 8 bases, J lost 5 bases, and 13 bases lay in between. Germline assignment: CDR1 FNHDT and CDR2 SITEND (reference sequence). CDR3: CASRAGRNERLFF. The sequenced part of the CDR3 DNA is TGTGCCAGTAGGGCAGGGAGGAACGAA.

This clone was counted at least ten times. All gene names here are mouse names. Read data end 4 residues before the CDR3 end; the end is taken from the germline J gene. The gene calls are TRBV13-2 and TRBJ2-7, with D perhaps matching TRBD2 (6 bases). The CDR3 totals 15 residues. From germline, CDR1 is NNHNN and CDR2 SYGAGS (reference sequence). V was cut by 0 bases and J by 3 bases, with 13 bases left in between. The CDR3 loop reads CASGDAGLGVYEQYF. The part of the CDR3 DNA that was read is TGTGCCAGCGGTGATGCAGGGTTGGGGGTCTAT.

This clone occurred many times. Gene names refer to mouse genes. The read is 4 residues too short to cover the CDR3 end, so that end is filled in from the germline J gene. V gene TRBV19 combines with J gene TRBJ2-3; D possibly corresponds to TRBD2 (6 bases). The CDR3 contains 15 residues. Trimming removed 4 bases at V and 0 bases at J, with 12 bases between. CDR1 and CDR2 (germline): FNHDT, SITEND (reference sequence). Partial CDR3 DNA: TGTGCCAGCAGTCCCCGCTGGGGAAGTGCAGAA. Protein product: CASSPRWGSAE. The whole CDR3 sequence is CASSPRWGSAETLYF.

Within the sample, this clone is medium-sized (0.01 to 0.1%). Gene names are the mouse ones. The read ends 4 residues before the CDR3 terminus; that terminus is restored from the germline J gene. This chain joins TRBV1 and TRBJ2-1; 8 bases are a match to TRBD1. CDR3 length: 15 amino acids. Germline trimming cut 4 bases from V and 0 bases from J; bases unmatched to any gene: 2. Per germline, CDR1 NSQYPW and CDR2 LRSPGD (reference sequence). The CDR3 DNA, read in part, is TGCACCTGCAGTGGGACAGGGAATAACTATGCT. Protein sequence: CTCSGTGNNYA. The full CDR3 protein is CTCSGTGNNYAEQFF.

This clone was observed many times. The protein given in TCRdb and the translation of the DNA differ at residue 13, and the sequence presented here derives from the DNA. Germline and genes here are mouse. CDR3 protein: CASSQEGTGRNSPLYF. Incomplete CDR3 DNA: TGTGCCAGCAGTCAAGAGGGGACAGGGCGGAATTCGCCC. The chain links TRBV5 to TRBJ1-6, with TRBD1 matching 9 bases. The read falls 3 residues short of the CDR3 end, and the missing part is taken from the germline J gene. TRBJ1-6 is an ORF, and what it does is uncertain. CDR1 LGHNA and CDR2 YNLKQL come from the germline V gene (reference sequence). The CDR3 sequence is 16 residues long.